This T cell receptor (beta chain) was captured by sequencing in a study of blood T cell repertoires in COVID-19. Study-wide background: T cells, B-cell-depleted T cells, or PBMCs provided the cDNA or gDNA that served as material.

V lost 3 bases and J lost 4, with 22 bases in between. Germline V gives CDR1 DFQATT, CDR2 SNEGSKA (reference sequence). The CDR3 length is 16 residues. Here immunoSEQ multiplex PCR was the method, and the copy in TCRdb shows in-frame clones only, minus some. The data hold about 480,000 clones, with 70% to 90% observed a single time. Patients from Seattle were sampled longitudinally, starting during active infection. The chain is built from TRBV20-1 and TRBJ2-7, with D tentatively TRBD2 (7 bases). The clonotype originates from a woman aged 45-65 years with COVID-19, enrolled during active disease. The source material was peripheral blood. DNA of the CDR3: TGCAGTGCTAGTCCTTTCGAGGGGGGGTTAAGTTACGAGCAGTACTTC. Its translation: CSASPFEGGLSYEQYF.